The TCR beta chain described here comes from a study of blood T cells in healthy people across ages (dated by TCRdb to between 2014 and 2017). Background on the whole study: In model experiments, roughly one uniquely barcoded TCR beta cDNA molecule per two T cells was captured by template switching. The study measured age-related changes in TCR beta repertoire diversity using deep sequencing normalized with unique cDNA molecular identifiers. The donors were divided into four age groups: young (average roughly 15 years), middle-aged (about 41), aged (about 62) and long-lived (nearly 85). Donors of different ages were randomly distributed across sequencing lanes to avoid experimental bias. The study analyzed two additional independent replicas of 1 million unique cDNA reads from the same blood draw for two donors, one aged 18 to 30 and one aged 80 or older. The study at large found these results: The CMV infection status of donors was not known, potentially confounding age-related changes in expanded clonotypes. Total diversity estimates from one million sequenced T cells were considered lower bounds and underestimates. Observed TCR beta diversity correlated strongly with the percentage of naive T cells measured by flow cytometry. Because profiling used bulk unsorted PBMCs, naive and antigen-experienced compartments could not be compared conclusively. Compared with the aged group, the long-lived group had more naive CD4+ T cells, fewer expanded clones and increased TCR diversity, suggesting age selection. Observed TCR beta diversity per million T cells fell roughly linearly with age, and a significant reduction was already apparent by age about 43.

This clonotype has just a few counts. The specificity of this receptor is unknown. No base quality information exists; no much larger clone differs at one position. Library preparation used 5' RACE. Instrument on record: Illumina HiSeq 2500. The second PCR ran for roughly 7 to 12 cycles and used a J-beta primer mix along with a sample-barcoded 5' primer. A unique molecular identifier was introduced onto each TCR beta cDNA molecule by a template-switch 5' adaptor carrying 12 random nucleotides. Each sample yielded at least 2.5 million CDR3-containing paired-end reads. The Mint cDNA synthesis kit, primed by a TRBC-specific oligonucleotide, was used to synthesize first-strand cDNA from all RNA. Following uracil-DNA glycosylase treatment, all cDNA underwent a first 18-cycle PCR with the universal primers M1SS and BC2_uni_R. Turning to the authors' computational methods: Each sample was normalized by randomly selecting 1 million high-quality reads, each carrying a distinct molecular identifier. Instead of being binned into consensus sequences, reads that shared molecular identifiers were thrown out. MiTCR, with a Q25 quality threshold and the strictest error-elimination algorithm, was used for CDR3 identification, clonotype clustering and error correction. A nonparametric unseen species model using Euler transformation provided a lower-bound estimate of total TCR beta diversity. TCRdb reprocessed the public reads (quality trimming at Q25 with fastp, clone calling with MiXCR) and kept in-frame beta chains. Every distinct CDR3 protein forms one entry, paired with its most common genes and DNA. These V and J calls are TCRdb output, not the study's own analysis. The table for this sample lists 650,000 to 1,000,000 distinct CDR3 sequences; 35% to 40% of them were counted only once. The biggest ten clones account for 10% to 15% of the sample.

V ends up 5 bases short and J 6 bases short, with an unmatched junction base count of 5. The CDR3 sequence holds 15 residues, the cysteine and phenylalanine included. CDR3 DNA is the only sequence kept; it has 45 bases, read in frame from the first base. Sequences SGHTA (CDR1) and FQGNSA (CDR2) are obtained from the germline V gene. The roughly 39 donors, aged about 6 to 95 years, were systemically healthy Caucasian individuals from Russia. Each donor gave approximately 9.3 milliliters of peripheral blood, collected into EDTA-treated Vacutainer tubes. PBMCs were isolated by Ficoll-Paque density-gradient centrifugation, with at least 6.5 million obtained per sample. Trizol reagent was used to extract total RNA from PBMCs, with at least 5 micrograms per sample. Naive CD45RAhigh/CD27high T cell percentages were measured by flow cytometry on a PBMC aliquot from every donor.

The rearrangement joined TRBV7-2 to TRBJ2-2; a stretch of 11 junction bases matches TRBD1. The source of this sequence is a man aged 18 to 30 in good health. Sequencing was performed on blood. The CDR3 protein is CASSRTGGVAGELFF. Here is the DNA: TGTGCCAGCAGCCGGACAGGGGGCGTCGCCGGGGAGCTGTTTTTT.